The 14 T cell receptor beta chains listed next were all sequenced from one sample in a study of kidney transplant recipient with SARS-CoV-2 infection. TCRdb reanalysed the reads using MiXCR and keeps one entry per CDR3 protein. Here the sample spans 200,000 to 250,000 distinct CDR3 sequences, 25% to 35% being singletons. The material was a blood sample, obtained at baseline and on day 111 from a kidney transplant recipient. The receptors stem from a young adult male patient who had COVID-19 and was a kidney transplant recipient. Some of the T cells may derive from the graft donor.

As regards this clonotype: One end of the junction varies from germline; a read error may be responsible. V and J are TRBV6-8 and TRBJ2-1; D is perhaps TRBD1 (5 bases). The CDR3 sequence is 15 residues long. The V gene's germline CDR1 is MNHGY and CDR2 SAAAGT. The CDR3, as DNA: TGTTCCAGCAGCCAAGGGGTAAGTGCCTACAATGAGCAGTTCTTC. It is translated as CSSSQGVSAYNEQFF.

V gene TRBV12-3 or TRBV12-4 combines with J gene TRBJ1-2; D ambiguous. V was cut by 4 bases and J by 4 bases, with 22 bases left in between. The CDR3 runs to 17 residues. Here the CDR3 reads CASSSPVSSRKTYGYTF. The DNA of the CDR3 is TGTGCCAGCAGTTCACCCGTCAGCTCCCGAAAGACCTATGGCTACACCTTC.

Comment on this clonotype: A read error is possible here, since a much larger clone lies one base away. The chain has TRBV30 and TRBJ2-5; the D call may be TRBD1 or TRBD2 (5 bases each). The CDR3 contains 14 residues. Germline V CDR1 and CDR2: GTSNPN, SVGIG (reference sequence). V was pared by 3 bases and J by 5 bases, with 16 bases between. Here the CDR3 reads CAWRREGPEETQYF. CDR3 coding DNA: TGTGCCTGGAGGAGAGAGGGGCCGGAGGAGACCCAGTACTTC. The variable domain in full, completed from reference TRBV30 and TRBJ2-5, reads SQTIHQWPATLVQPVGSPLSLECTVEGTSNPNLYWYRQAAGRGLQLLFYSVGIGQISSEVPQNLSASRPQDRQFILSSKKLLLSDSGFYLCAWRREGPEETQYFGPGTRLLVL.

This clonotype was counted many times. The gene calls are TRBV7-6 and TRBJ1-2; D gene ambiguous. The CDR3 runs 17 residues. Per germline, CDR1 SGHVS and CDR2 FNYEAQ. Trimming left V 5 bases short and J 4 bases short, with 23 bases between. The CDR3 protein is CASSQHPESRKTYGYTF. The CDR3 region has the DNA TGTGCCAGCAGCCAACATCCTGAATCTCGAAAGACCTATGGCTACACCTTC.

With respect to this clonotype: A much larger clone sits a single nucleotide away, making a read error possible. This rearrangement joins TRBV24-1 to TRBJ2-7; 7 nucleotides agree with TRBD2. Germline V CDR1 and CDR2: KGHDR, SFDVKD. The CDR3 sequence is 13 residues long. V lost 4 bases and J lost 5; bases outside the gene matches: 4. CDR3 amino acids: CATSESAGDEQYF. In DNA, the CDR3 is TGTGCCACCAGTGAATCGGCGGGGGACGAGCAGTACTTC.

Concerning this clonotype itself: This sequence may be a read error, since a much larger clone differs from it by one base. CDR3 nucleotide sequence: TGTGCCAGCGGGTTCTTGGAGGTTGGTGAGCAGTCCTTC. Protein sequence: CASGFLEVGEQSF. The chain has TRBV7-9 and TRBJ2-1, with a weak D call TRBD2 (5 bases). The CDR3 runs to 13 residues. Germline CDR1 SEHNR, CDR2 FQNEAQ (reference sequence).

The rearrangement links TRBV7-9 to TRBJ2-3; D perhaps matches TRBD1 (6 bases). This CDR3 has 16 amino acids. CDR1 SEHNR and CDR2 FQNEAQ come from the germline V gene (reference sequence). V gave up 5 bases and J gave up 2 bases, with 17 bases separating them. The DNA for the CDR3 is TGTGCCAGCAGCCCTAAGCCGGACAGATCCACAGATACGCAGTATTTT. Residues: CASSPKPDRSTDTQYF.

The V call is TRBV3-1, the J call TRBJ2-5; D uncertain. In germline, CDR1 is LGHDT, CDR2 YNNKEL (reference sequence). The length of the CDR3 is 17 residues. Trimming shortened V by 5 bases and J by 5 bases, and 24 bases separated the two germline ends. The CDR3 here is CASSINHPISFSETQYF. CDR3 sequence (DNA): TGTGCCAGCAGCATAAATCATCCCATTTCTTTCTCTGAGACCCAGTACTTC.

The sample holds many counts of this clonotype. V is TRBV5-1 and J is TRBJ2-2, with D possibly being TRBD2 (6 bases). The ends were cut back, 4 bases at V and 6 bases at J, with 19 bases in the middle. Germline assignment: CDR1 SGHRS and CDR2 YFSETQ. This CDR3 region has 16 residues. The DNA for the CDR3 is TGCGCCAGCAGCCCCCGTCGCGGGATATCCTCCGGGGAGCTGTTTTTT. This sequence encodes CASSPRRGISSGELFF.

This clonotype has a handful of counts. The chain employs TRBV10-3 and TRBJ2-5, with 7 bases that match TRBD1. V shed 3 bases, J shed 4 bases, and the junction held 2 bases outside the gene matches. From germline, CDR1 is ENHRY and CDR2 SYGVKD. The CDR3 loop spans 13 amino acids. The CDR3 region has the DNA TGTGCCATCAGTGACAACAGGGGAGAGACCCAGTACTTC. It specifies CAISDNRGETQYF.

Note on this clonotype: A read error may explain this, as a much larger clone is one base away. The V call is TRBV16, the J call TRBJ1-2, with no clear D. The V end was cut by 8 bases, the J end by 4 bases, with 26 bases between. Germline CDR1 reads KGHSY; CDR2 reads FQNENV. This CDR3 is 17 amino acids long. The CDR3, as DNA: TGTGCCAGCGGCGATGGACCGGTCGTTAGAAAGACCTATGGCTACACCTTC. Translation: CASGDGPVVRKTYGYTF.

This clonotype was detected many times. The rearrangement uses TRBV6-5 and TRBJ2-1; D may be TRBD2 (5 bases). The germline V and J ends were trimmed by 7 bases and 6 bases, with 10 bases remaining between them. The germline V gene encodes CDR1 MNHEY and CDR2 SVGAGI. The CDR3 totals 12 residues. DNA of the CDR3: TGTGCCAGCAACAGCGGAGGCAATGAGCAGTTCTTC. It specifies CASNSGGNEQFF.

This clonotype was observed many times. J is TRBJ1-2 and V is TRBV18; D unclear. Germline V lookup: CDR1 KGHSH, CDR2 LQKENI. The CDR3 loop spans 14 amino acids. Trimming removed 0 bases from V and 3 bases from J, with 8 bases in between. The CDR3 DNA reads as TGTGCCAGCTCACCACCGGAGGCGGACTATGGCTACACCTTC. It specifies CASSPPEADYGYTF.

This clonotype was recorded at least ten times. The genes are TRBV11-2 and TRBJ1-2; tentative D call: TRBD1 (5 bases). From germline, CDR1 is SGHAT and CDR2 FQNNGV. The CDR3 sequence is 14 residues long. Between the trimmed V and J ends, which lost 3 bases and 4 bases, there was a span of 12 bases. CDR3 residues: CASSLSGGGYGYTF. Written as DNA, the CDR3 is TGTGCCAGCAGCTTGAGCGGGGGAGGCTATGGCTACACCTTC.